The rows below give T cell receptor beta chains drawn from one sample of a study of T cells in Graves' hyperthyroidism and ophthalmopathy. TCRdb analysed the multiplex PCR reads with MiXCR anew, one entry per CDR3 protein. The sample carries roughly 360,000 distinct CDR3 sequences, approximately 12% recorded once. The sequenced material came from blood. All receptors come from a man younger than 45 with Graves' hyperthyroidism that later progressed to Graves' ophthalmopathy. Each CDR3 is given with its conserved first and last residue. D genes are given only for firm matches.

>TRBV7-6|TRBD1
CASSQTGTGANTEAFF
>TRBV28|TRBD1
CVSPGQVVYEQYF
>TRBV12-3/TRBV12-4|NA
CASSPNDLSAQHF
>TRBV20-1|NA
CSARDPTIWHEQYF
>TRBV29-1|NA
CSVVPVQDTQYF
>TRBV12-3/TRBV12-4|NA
CASSREGRDGYTF
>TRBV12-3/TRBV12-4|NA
CASSWGRSTYEQYF
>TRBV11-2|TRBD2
CASSFGLAGEQYF
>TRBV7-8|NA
CASSWGLSPETQYF
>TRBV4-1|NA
CASSHVAGQRVCEQYF
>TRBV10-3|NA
CAISESSAPITLHF
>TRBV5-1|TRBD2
CASSLWLAGTDTQYF
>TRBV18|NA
CAGRGFMNTEAFF
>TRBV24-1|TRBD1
CATSDLPSTGDTEAFF
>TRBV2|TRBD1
CASSEGDRLYTF
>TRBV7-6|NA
CASSSGTKTNSPLHF
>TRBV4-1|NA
CASSQGVSQPQHF
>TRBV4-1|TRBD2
CASSQYPRTSLYEQYF
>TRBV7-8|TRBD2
CASSLARLAGEETQYF
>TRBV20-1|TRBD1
CSARPPGQKNQPQHF
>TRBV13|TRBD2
CASSSQRGPSQYF
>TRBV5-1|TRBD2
CASSPGGYRTDTQYF
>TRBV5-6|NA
CASSPSGTGYTGELFF
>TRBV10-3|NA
CAISERDGGHTEAFF
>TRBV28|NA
CASSFGQGHQPQHF
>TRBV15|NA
CATSRDNSRETQYF
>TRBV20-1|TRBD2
CSARRTSGLQFF
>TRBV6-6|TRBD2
CASSYGSSGGAGETQYF
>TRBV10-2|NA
CASRKGGVTDTQYF
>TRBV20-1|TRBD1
CSARGLSGGYEQYF
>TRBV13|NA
CASSLGFVDTQYF
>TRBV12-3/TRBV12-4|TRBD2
CASTQGGGAGAHTQYF
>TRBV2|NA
CASSEAPYNSPLHF
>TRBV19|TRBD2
CASSISGGLRVTDTQYF
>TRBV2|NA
CASSVLGDTGELFF
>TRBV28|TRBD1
CASSDPGTGSGYTF
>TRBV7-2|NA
CASSFLSSANYGYTF
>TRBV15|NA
CATSGLSVSTEAFF
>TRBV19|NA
CASSSRNRGNQPQHF
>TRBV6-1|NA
CASRNRPNEKLFF
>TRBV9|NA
CASSPPGSLRSPLHF
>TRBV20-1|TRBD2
CSAQGLAAFGELFF
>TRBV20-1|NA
CRVSEGTFRNEQFF
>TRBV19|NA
CASRTPYNKQFF
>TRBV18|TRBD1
CASSPPGGDEQFF
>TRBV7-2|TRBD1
CASSSGTGIWYGYTF
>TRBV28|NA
CASRIQGSPAFF
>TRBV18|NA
CASSPLESGYTF
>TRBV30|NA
CAFTLTGNQPQHF
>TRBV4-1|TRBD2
CASSQGGGSSYEQYF
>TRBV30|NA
CAWSVLENTEAFF
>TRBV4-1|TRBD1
CASSQGQGFTYEQYF
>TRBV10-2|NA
CASTIYSRNTEAFF